This record looks at one T cell receptor beta chain sequence and its context. The antigen it binds to is not known. Base quality data are lacking; no much larger clone is found one base away. Relative to germline, V is missing 5 bases and J is missing 8 bases, with 11 bases of the junction outside any gene match. Taken from the germline V gene, the CDR1 and CDR2 loops are SGHTA and FQGNSA. Counted from cysteine to phenylalanine, this CDR3 has 15 amino acids. The DNA shown is the 45-base CDR3, in frame from base 1. The label giving this sample's time point can be read as: individuals recovered from natural SARS-CoV-2 infection. The data are from a study of Ad26.COV2.S vaccination and SARS-CoV-2 variants (dated by TCRdb to the early 2020s). Background for the entire study: TCRbeta repertoire sequencing served as the tool for gauging how specific and how broad the SARS-CoV-2-reactive T cell receptors were following Ad26.COV2.S vaccination. A total of 32 samples were included in the TCR-sequenced set, comprising around 20 Ad26.COV2.S vaccine recipients, 5 placebo recipients and 8 SARS-CoV-2 convalescent individuals. The research as a whole found: After vaccination, substantial breadth of spike-specific CD8+ and CD4+ T cell responses was reported. Compared with placebo recipients, Ad26.COV2.S recipients showed higher spike-specific TCR breadth (P = 0.0014). Comparable non-spike TCR breadth was observed between vaccine and placebo recipients, consistent with only spike being contained in the vaccine. According to the authors, total T cell responses may have been underestimated by the TCR breadth and depth analyses.

TCRbeta CDR3 regions were sequenced with the immunoSEQ Assay. After extraction, genomic DNA underwent amplification by bias-controlled multiplex PCR, followed by high-throughput sequencing. As for how the authors treated the data: To quantify the absolute abundance of every unique TCRbeta CDR3 region, sequences were collapsed and filtered. T cell fraction was estimated by normalization of TCRbeta template counts to usable DNA, with usable DNA being measured through amplification of reference genes present in all nucleated cells. Repertoire TCRs were annotated as SARS-CoV-2-specific by exact matching of V gene, CDR3 amino acid sequence and J gene to a known reactive TCR set. The reference SARS-CoV-2 TCR set was derived from MIRA and filtered for enrichment in COVID-19-positive ImmuneCODE repertoires, a step that removed public or cross-reactive TCRs. Based on the MIRA antigens, annotated TCRs were further analysed at the level of specific ORF or position within ORF. Depth was the summed frequency of annotated unique rearrangements, while breadth was defined as annotated unique rearrangements over total unique productive rearrangements. Two-sided Wilcoxon rank-sum tests were used to compare TCR breadth between groups. TCRdb re-hosts the immuneACCESS table, in-frame sequences only. Its copies lack some clones; in the studies checked, an unresolved V gene accounts for under half of them, and the cause for the rest is not known. That table is the source of V, J and clone size, and D and trimming were worked out from the DNA. Counted in this sample were nearly 95,000 clones; under 90% of them appeared once. About 16% of the sample comes from the top ten.

The chain links TRBV7-2 with TRBJ1-4; the junction holds 7 bases that match TRBD1. Here the sequenced sample was peripheral blood, taken after recovery from COVID-19. The sequence was collected from a human donor who had recovered from COVID-19. Read as DNA, the sequence is TGTGCCAGCAGCCAAACCGGGACAGTAAGGGAAAAACTGTTTTTT. Translated, this gives CASSQTGTVREKLFF.